This TCR beta chain was obtained from a study of blood T cell repertoires in COVID-19. Study information: Acute and convalescent COVID-19 specimens originated in the United States, Italy and Spain.

The CDR3 consists of 17 residues. The trim removed 4 bases at V and 4 bases at J, leaving 11 bases unmatched. CDR1 is MGHDK, CDR2 SYGVNS, per germline. In the original analysis: Nucleated cell number was recorded as an estimate derived from reference gene primer amplification. Assay used: immunoSEQ multiplex PCR; TCRdb lists only in-frame clones, some missing. V and J calls and clone size are given by that table; D and trimming were obtained from the DNA. The sample yields about 230,000 clones, about nine tenths seen once. The sequence came from a man in his fifties or sixties with COVID-19, enrolled during active disease. Sequenced sample: peripheral blood. This rearrangement joins TRBV25-1 to TRBJ2-3; 10 bases line up with TRBD2. The CDR3 region has the DNA TGTGCCAGCAGTGGAGGGGCTAGCGGGAGTCTGTCAGATACGCAGTATTTT. Translating gives CASSGGASGSLSDTQYF. Full variable domain (rest looked up from reference TRBV25-1 and TRBJ2-3): EADIYQTPRYLVIGTGKKITLECSQTMGHDKMYWYQQDPGMELHLIHYSYGVNSTEKGDLSSESTVSRIRTEHFPLTLESARPSHTSQYLCASSGGASGSLSDTQYFGPGTRLTVL.